The 30 T cell receptor beta chains reported below all come from one sample, sequenced in a study of blood T cells in healthy people across ages. PCR was performed a second time for about 7 to 11 cycles using a sample-barcoded 5' primer and a J-beta primer mix. MiXCR was run by TCRdb on the 5' RACE reads, yielding one entry per CDR3 protein. The sample gives approximately 800,000 distinct CDR3 sequences, about half of which show up once; around 18% is in the top ten. The sequenced sample consisted of blood. Receptor source: a man of 80 years or more in good health.

The chain joins TRBV20-1 to TRBJ2-3; 10 bases are shared with TRBD2. CDR1 and CDR2 from the germline V gene are DFQATT and SNEGSKA (reference sequence). V dropped 0 bases and J dropped 1; count of bases not matched to a gene: 4. The CDR3 sequence is 16 residues long. The CDR3 sequence is CSARDTTSGRTDTQYF. For the CDR3, the DNA is TGCAGTGCTAGAGATACGACTAGCGGGCGCACAGATACGCAGTATTTT.

This chain joins TRBV20-1 and TRBJ2-1; 10 bases are a match to TRBD2. This CDR3 contains 14 residues. From germline, CDR1 is DFQATT and CDR2 SNEGSKA (reference sequence). Trimming removed 6 bases from V and 5 bases from J; junction bases left unmatched: 7. Here the CDR3 DNA reads TGCAGTGCGACTCGGACTAGCGGTGACAATGAGCAGTTCTTC. This translates into CSATRTSGDNEQFF.

The chain recombines TRBV6-5 with TRBJ2-3; 10 nucleotides line up with TRBD1. Germline-derived CDR1 and CDR2 are MNHEY and SVGAGI. The CDR3 has 15 amino acids. V lost 5 bases to trimming and J lost 5 bases; unmatched junction nucleotides: 7. The DNA for the CDR3 is TGTGCCAGCAGTCGACAGGGGGCTGGTAGAGATACGCAGTATTTT. Translation: CASSRQGAGRDTQYF.

This chain connects TRBV2 to TRBJ1-2, with D possibly TRBD1 on 5 matching bases. V lost 1 base and J lost 7, with 10 bases in between. CDR3 length equals 13 residues. CDR1 is SNHLY and CDR2 is FYNNEI in the germline V gene. The CDR3 DNA follows: TGTGCCAGCAGTGAAGGGCAGGGCCGTGGCTACACCTTC. Its protein product is CASSEGQGRGYTF.

The CDR3 nucleotides read TGTGCCAGCAGTTTTGGACAGATCTACAATGAGCAGTTCTTC. This sequence encodes CASSFGQIYNEQFF. The V gene is TRBV12-3 or TRBV12-4, the J gene TRBJ2-1; maybe TRBD1 (6 bases). Trimming took 3 bases from V and 3 from J, leaving 9 bases between them. The CDR3 runs to 14 residues.

This clonotype has only a few counts. V and J are TRBV20-1 and TRBJ2-5, with TRBD2 matching over 7 bases. The better agreement between TRBJ2-7 and the DNA end casts doubt on the J call. CDR3 length: 16 amino acids. CDR1 and CDR2 (germline): DFQATT, SNEGSKA (reference sequence). The CDR3 reads CSARLIRVPSGYEQYF. The CDR3 bases are TGCAGTGCTAGATTAATTCGGGTGCCTAGCGGCTACGAGCAGTACTTC.

The CDR3, as DNA: TGTGCCAGCAGCCTCAGGGGCTCGGGAGGTACTCAGCAGTACTTC. The encoded protein is CASSLRGSGGTQQYF. The chain carries TRBV12-3 or TRBV12-4 and TRBJ2-5; D is perhaps TRBD2 (7 bases). The CDR3 runs 15 residues. Trimming shortened V by 6 bases and J by 11 bases, and 25 bases separated the two germline ends.

The chain links TRBV20-1 to TRBJ2-3, with 10 bases matching TRBD2. The CDR3 extends over 17 amino acids. Germline V gene lookup returns CDR1 DFQATT and CDR2 SNEGSKA (reference sequence). Trimming took 5 bases from V and 1 from J; bases not matched to a gene: 12. The CDR3 loop reads CSASPEPGLAGTDTQYF. CDR3 bases: TGCAGTGCTTCTCCCGAACCAGGACTAGCGGGCACAGATACGCAGTATTTT.

This sequence joins TRBV6-5 and TRBJ2-1; 11 bases fit TRBD2. The V segment lost 6 bases and the J segment 8 bases; nucleotides outside the gene matches: 6. Looked up from germline, CDR1 is MNHEY and CDR2 is SVGAGI. The CDR3 runs 14 residues. DNA of the CDR3: TGTGCCAGCAGGCTAGCGGGAGGACGGGATGAGCAGTTCTTC. Encoded protein: CASRLAGGRDEQFF.

The chain joins TRBV3-1 to TRBJ2-5, with 11 bases fitting TRBD2. This CDR3 region has 16 residues. The V segment lost 2 bases and the J segment 5 bases; nucleotides outside the gene matches: 7. Germline values: CDR1 LGHDT, CDR2 YNNKEL (reference sequence). CDR3 DNA sequence: TGTGCCAGCAGCCAAACTAGCGGGAGTCCCGGGGAGACCCAGTACTTC. Protein: CASSQTSGSPGETQYF.

The V and J genes are TRBV5-1 and TRBJ2-1, with D unclear. Looked up from germline, CDR1 is SGHRS and CDR2 is YFSETQ. There are 13 residues in the CDR3. V dropped 4 bases and J dropped 4 bases, with 9 bases sitting between them. The CDR3 sequence is CASSKDGYNEQFF. In DNA form, the CDR3 reads TGCGCCAGCAGCAAGGACGGATACAATGAGCAGTTCTTC.

A few counts support this clonotype. Possible read error: a much larger clone is one base away. The chain links TRBV28 to TRBJ2-1; 7 positions match TRBD2. The J call is uncertain, as TRBJ2-7 better fits the DNA end. The CDR3 contains 16 residues. Germline CDR1 reads MDHEN; CDR2 reads SYDVKM. The chain's CDR3 is CASRVQAGFSYNEQYF. The DNA for the CDR3 is TGTGCCAGCAGGGTACAAGCGGGATTCTCCTACAATGAGCAGTACTTC.

The rearrangement uses TRBV7-2 and TRBJ2-1; 7 bases are a match to TRBD2. Germline V CDR1 and CDR2: SGHTA, FQGNSA. The CDR3 sequence is 17 residues long. J was trimmed by 8 bases and V by 1 base; bases with no gene match: 14. This CDR3 reads CASSLVYAGALGDEQFF. CDR3 nucleotide sequence: TGTGCCAGCAGCTTAGTCTACGCGGGAGCGTTAGGAGATGAGCAGTTCTTC.

The V gene is TRBV5-6, the J gene TRBJ2-5; 7 positions match TRBD1. The J call may be incorrect, as the DNA end agrees better with TRBJ2-7. Germline CDR1 is SGHDT and CDR2 is YYEEEE. The CDR3 has 16 amino acids. CDR3 sequence (DNA): TGTGCCAGCAGCTTGCTCGACAGGGACATCAGGAACGAGCAGTACTTC. Protein: CASSLLDRDIRNEQYF.

The chain combines TRBV14 with TRBJ1-2, with no clear D. Trimming took 2 bases from V and 5 from J, leaving 9 bases between them. CDR1 is SGHDN, CDR2 FVKESK, per germline. This CDR3 has 13 residues. CDR3 sequence: CASSQWGEYGYTF. CDR3 nucleotide sequence: TGTGCCAGCAGCCAATGGGGAGAGTATGGCTACACCTTC.

The V gene is TRBV18, the J gene TRBJ2-5; possibly TRBD2 for D (6 bases). TRBJ2-7 matches the DNA end more closely, so the J call is doubtful. This CDR3 has 12 amino acids. Germline CDR1 and CDR2: KGHSH and LQKENI. CDR3 region: CASSPNGGEQYF. CDR3 nucleotides: TGTGCCAGCTCGCCTAACGGGGGCGAGCAGTACTTC.

The gene calls are TRBV29-1 and TRBJ2-1; 15 bases map to TRBD2. The CDR3 covers 15 residues. The trim removed 4 bases at V and 9 bases at J, leaving 7 bases unmatched. CDR1 and CDR2 (germline): SQVTM, ANQGSEA. CDR3: CSVGTSGRAPGEQFF. The DNA of the CDR3 is TGCAGCGTTGGGACTAGCGGGAGGGCCCCTGGTGAGCAGTTCTTC.

This sequence joins TRBV27 and TRBJ2-3; D unresolved. The V end lost 3 bases, the J end lost 8 bases, and 6 bases lay between the germline ends. There are 11 residues in the CDR3. CDR1 and CDR2 from the germline V gene are MNHEY and SMNVEV (reference sequence). The CDR3 sequence is CASSFLFTQYF. The CDR3 DNA is TGTGCCAGCAGTTTTCTGTTTACGCAGTATTTT.

The chain combines TRBV2 with TRBJ2-1; 11 bases are shared with TRBD2. This CDR3 has 15 residues. V was pared by 6 bases and J by 7 bases, with 8 bases of the junction left unmatched. CDR1 is SNHLY and CDR2 is FYNNEI in the germline V gene. The CDR3 region is CASRQRTSGFNEQFF. CDR3 sequence (DNA): TGTGCCAGCAGGCAAAGGACTAGCGGGTTTAATGAGCAGTTCTTC.

The chain is built from TRBV12-3 or TRBV12-4 and TRBJ2-1, with D unclear. V was pared by 6 bases and J by 2 bases, with 11 bases between. There are 14 residues in the CDR3. The CDR3 spells CASSPEWTYNEQFF. In DNA, the CDR3 is TGTGCCAGCAGCCCAGAGTGGACCTACAATGAGCAGTTCTTC.

The chain is built from TRBV28 and TRBJ1-5; 10 bases are a match to TRBD1. V was clipped by 8 bases and J by 2 bases; unmatched bases: 12. Germline CDR1 is MDHEN and CDR2 is SYDVKM. The CDR3 length is 17 residues. This CDR3 reads CASFETGGRIGNQPQHF. CDR3 nucleotide sequence: TGTGCCAGCTTTGAGACAGGGGGCAGGATTGGCAATCAGCCCCAGCATTTT.

The V gene is TRBV27, the J gene TRBJ2-3; a possible D gene is TRBD2 (5 bases). The V end lost 4 bases, the J end lost 0 bases, and 11 bases lay between the germline ends. The CDR3 is 15 amino acids. CDR1 is MNHEY, CDR2 SMNVEV, per germline (reference sequence). DNA of the CDR3: TGTGCCAGCAGTTCGGCTAGCTGGAGCACAGATACGCAGTATTTT. The encoded protein is CASSSASWSTDTQYF.

In this sample, this clonotype turned up a few times. V and J are TRBV7-9 and TRBJ2-7; D might be TRBD1 (5 bases). Germline values: CDR1 SEHNR, CDR2 FQNEAQ (reference sequence). The CDR3 runs 15 residues. Trimming removed 2 bases at V and 3 bases at J, with 14 bases between. The CDR3 coding sequence is TGTGCCAGCAGCTTAACCAGGGCCCAACTCTACGAGCAGTACTTC. The encoded protein is CASSLTRAQLYEQYF.

This clonotype turned up a few times. The J gene is TRBJ2-3, the V gene TRBV14; no clear D gene. V was cut by 6 bases and J by 6 bases, with 10 bases left in between. The length of the CDR3 is 12 residues. Germline V gene data show CDR1 as SGHDN and CDR2 as FVKESK. The CDR3 DNA reads as TGTGCCAGCAGGGCTTCCTCGGATACGCAGTATTTT. This sequence encodes CASRASSDTQYF.

This clonotype turned up a few times. The chain employs TRBV7-2 and TRBJ2-3; 11 bases are shared with TRBD2. The V segment lost 5 bases and the J segment 6 bases; nucleotides outside the gene matches: 10. The CDR3 loop spans 16 amino acids. Germline V gene lookup returns CDR1 SGHTA and CDR2 FQGNSA. The CDR3 loop is CASSLLAGGTRDTQYF. The CDR3, as DNA: TGTGCCAGCAGCCTATTAGCGGGAGGGACGCGGGATACGCAGTATTTT.

V and J are TRBV25-1 and TRBJ1-5; TRBD1 matches 10 bases. The V gene's germline CDR1 is MGHDK and CDR2 SYGVNS. This CDR3 region has 14 residues. The J segment lost 3 bases and the V segment lost 6 bases, leaving 2 bases of the junction unmatched. DNA for the CDR3: TGTGCCAGCAGAGGACAGGGGGTCAATCAGCCCCAGCATTTT. Translating gives CASRGQGVNQPQHF.

In the case of this clonotype: This may arise from a read error, as a much more abundant clone is one base away. This chain links TRBV5-1 with TRBJ2-5; 9 bases line up with TRBD1. The CDR3 spans 14 residues. With V trimmed by 3 bases and J by 11 bases, 11 bases remained unmatched. Germline assignment: CDR1 SGHRS and CDR2 YFSETQ. The CDR3 here is CASSSQTGGSEQYF. The CDR3 DNA sequence: TGCGCCAGCAGCTCCCAAACAGGGGGCAGTGAGCAGTACTTC.

Ten or more counts support this clonotype. The chain carries TRBV20-1 and TRBJ2-7; 9 bases agree with TRBD1. CDR1 is DFQATT, CDR2 SNEGSKA, per germline (reference sequence). The CDR3 runs 13 residues. Trimming took 5 bases from V and 6 from J; bases not matched to a gene: 8. CDR3 sequence reads: CSAEQGAGLEQYF. The CDR3 DNA reads TGCAGTGCTGAACAGGGGGCGGGTCTCGAGCAGTACTTC.

This CDR3 reads CASSSMTGQYNEQFF. CDR3 DNA sequence: TGTGCCAGCAGTTCCATGACGGGGCAATACAATGAGCAGTTCTTC. The chain links TRBV27 to TRBJ2-1; D possibly uses TRBD1 or TRBD2 (5 bases each). Germline V lookup: CDR1 MNHEY, CDR2 SMNVEV (reference sequence). This CDR3 comprises 15 residues. Between the trimmed V and J ends, which lost 4 bases and 4 bases, there was a span of 14 bases.

This chain connects TRBV6-2 or TRBV6-3 to TRBJ2-5, with unresolved D. Germline V gene sequence: CDR1 MNHEY, CDR2 SVGEGT. The length of the CDR3 is 14 residues. V was pared by 1 base and J by 0 bases, with 6 bases between. In nucleotides, the CDR3 is TGTGCCAGCAGTTACTTGACCCACCAAGAGACCCAGTACTTC. The encoded protein is CASSYLTHQETQYF.